This TCR beta chain was recovered during a study of cytomegalovirus exposure and HLA in healthy donors. Overall study context: HLA-typed donors were the source of approximately 88 million unique TCRs held in an early data release. The Caucasian-associated ancestry cluster held over 65% of 398 genotyped donors.

V was cut by 1 base and J by 3 bases, with 9 bases left in between. The CDR3 sequence is 14 residues long. Germline-derived CDR1 and CDR2 are MNHNS and SASEGT. The PCR used 60 Vbeta and 13 Jbeta primers. The data were produced by immunoSEQ multiplex PCR, yet TCRdb's version contains in-frame clones alone and is incomplete. The data contain over 50,000 clones, roughly 90% of them singletons. Study observations and caveats: Information on immune exposure was restricted to one variable (CMV serostatus).

Concerning this clone itself: Its cognate antigen is unknown.

The chain recombines TRBV6-1 with TRBJ1-2; D is uncertain. Specimen: PBMCs. This clonotype was sampled from a man aged 25-40 years in good health and CMV-seropositive. This chain's CDR3 is CASSEERRYYGYTF. The DNA of the CDR3 is TGTGCCAGCAGTGAAGAGCGGCGGTACTATGGCTACACCTTC.